The clone carrying this TCR beta chain was observed a handful of times. Method: immunoSEQ multiplex PCR; TCRdb's copy keeps in-frame clones and lacks some. The sample yields tens of thousands of clones, around 86% seen once. The entry originates in a study of OX40 agonist ivuxolimab in advanced cancers. Germline V gene sequence: CDR1 LNHDA, CDR2 SQIVND (reference sequence). The CDR3 covers 17 residues. V shed 5 bases and J shed 5 bases, with 22 bases lying between them. The chain links TRBV19 to TRBJ1-5, with D unresolved. The receptor was isolated from an adult with an advanced solid tumor such as melanoma, head and neck, liver or kidney cancer. Sequencing was performed on CD4+ or CD8+ T cells sorted from blood, taken in a trial of the OX40 agonist ivuxolimab. The CDR3 coding sequence is TGTGCCAGTAGTCAAGAAATTCTCGGGTTCTGGGATCAGCCCCAGCATTTT. Amino acids: CASSQEILGFWDQPQHF.